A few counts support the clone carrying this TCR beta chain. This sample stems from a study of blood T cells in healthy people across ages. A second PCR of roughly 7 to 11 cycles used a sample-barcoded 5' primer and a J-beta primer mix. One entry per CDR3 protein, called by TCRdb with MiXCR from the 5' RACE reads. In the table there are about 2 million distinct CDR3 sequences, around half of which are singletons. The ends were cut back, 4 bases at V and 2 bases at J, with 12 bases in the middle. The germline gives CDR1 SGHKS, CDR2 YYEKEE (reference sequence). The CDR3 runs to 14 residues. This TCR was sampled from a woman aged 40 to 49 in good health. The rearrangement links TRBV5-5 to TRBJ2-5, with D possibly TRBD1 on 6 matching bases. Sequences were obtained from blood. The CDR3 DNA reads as TGTGCCAGCAGCCGGGACACCTTACAAGAGACCCAGTACTTC. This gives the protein CASSRDTLQETQYF.